This T cell receptor (beta chain) was captured in a study of blood T cell repertoires in COVID-19. Study details: From the United States, Italy and Spain came samples of acute and convalescent COVID-19.

Produced via immunoSEQ multiplex PCR; TCRdb's table is partial and in-frame only. Of around 270,000 clones detected, over 75% appear once; the ten largest clones hold about 2.1%. Germline CDR1 and CDR2: SGHRS and YFSETQ. This CDR3 region has 16 residues. After removal of 4 bases from V and 4 bases from J, the junction contained 11 bases not matched to a gene. The sequenced sample consisted of peripheral blood. The chain is built from TRBV5-1 and TRBJ2-1; TRBD2 agrees at 7 bases. The TCR originated in a woman between 50 and 59 years old with acute or convalescent COVID-19. CDR3 amino acids: CASSTNPSGGYNEQFF. The DNA of the CDR3 is TGCGCCAGCAGCACAAATCCTAGCGGAGGGTACAATGAGCAGTTCTTC.